What follows are 22 T cell receptor beta chains derived from one specimen sequenced in a study of blood T cell repertoires in COVID-19 (dated by TCRdb to the early 2020s). Library preparation employed the immunoSEQ multiplex PCR assay. In TCRdb, the immuneACCESS table is reduced to in-frame sequences with V and J assigned. These tables do not hold every clone; where another copy was compared, an unresolved V gene accounts for under half, and the others remain unexplained. The sample includes around 150,000 clones, with 70% to 85% observed a single time. Jointly, the top ten make up approximately 21% of the sample. Sequencing was performed on peripheral blood. The receptors here all came from a woman over 75 with acute or convalescent COVID-19.

J is TRBJ2-1 and V is TRBV19; D may be TRBD1 (5 bases). Looked up from germline, CDR1 is LNHDA and CDR2 is SQIVND (reference sequence). The V gene lost 5 bases and the J gene lost 3 bases, with 14 bases spanning the gap. The length of the CDR3 is 15 residues. CDR3 protein: CASSAMTDIYNEQFF. The DNA for the CDR3 is TGTGCCAGTAGTGCGATGACGGACATCTACAATGAGCAGTTCTTC.

The chain has TRBV19 and TRBJ1-1; D uncertain. CDR1 and CDR2 from the germline V gene are LNHDA and SQIVND (reference sequence). V was clipped by 6 bases and J by 6 bases, with 11 bases between them. This CDR3 has 12 amino acids. CDR3: CASSPSWAEAFF. CDR3 coding DNA: TGTGCCAGTAGCCCTAGCTGGGCTGAAGCTTTCTTT.

The chain links TRBV27 to TRBJ1-5; D may be TRBD1 (6 bases). CDR1 and CDR2 from the germline V gene are MNHEY and SMNVEV (reference sequence). The CDR3 runs to 15 residues. Trimming cost V 5 bases and J 0 bases, with 11 bases left between them. The CDR3 loop reads CASSPDRLSNQPQHF. DNA for the CDR3: TGTGCCAGCAGTCCGGACAGACTTAGCAATCAGCCCCAGCATTTT.

V gene TRBV5-1 combines with J gene TRBJ2-3; 7 nucleotides align to TRBD2. CDR3 size: 15 residues. Germline V CDR1 and CDR2: SGHRS, YFSETQ. Trimming cost V 2 bases and J 3 bases; bases outside gene matches: 6. CDR3 residues: CASSFRRERTDTQYF. Here the CDR3 DNA reads TGCGCCAGCAGCTTTCGGCGGGAGCGAACAGATACGCAGTATTTT.

The chain employs TRBV5-1 and TRBJ2-4; 8 bases match TRBD2. The CDR3 spans 13 residues. Germline loops: CDR1 SGHRS, CDR2 YFSETQ. V was clipped by 2 bases and J by 5 bases; unmatched bases: 0. CDR3 loop: CASSFSGENIQYF. CDR3 DNA: TGCGCCAGCAGCTTTAGCGGGGAAAACATTCAGTACTTC.

The gene calls are TRBV5-1 and TRBJ1-2, with D tentatively TRBD1 (6 bases). V was pared by 4 bases and J by 8 bases, with 15 bases between. The germline gives CDR1 SGHRS, CDR2 YFSETQ. This CDR3 is built from 13 residues. The CDR3 here is CASSKNSGAGYTF. Written as DNA, the CDR3 is TGCGCCAGCAGCAAAAACTCAGGGGCCGGCTACACCTTC.

This clone was counted a few times. This chain links TRBV18 with TRBJ1-1; D unresolved. The germline gives CDR1 KGHSH, CDR2 LQKENI. The length of the CDR3 is 13 residues. V was clipped by 8 bases and J by 1 base, with 11 bases between them. The CDR3 spells CASHLGENTEAFF. The CDR3 bases are TGTGCCAGCCATCTCGGGGAGAACACTGAAGCTTTCTTT.

The chain has TRBV30 and TRBJ1-5; D possibly corresponds to TRBD1 (5 bases). The CDR3 totals 18 residues. V lost 3 bases and J 0 bases, leaving 21 bases between the germline ends. Germline CDR1 GTSNPN, CDR2 SVGIG (reference sequence). The CDR3 DNA reads TGTGCCTGGAGCACGGTGGGACTCTCGCGGAATAGCAATCAGCCCCAGCATTTT. It translates to CAWSTVGLSRNSNQPQHF.

This clone turned up a few times. This chain joins TRBV28 and TRBJ2-7; D might be TRBD2 (6 bases). This CDR3 spans 12 amino acids. Germline assignment: CDR1 MDHEN and CDR2 SYDVKM. The ends were cut back, 7 bases at V and 6 bases at J, with 13 bases in the middle. CDR3 nucleotides: TGTGCCAGCACCTTGGGGGGAGTCGAGCAGTACTTC. This gives the protein CASTLGGVEQYF.

The genes are TRBV4-1 and TRBJ1-1; the D gene is possibly TRBD1 (6 bases). The CDR3 runs to 15 residues. Trimming removed 4 bases from V and 5 bases from J, with 17 bases in between. The germline V gene has CDR1 MGHRA and CDR2 YSYEKL. Here the CDR3 DNA reads TGCGCCAGCAGCCGGGGACAATTCGAGGGGACTGAAGCTTTCTTT. Translated: CASSRGQFEGTEAFF.

The V gene is TRBV29-1, the J gene TRBJ1-2; D might be TRBD1 (5 bases). The V gene lost 0 bases and the J gene lost 4 bases, with 12 bases spanning the gap. This CDR3 contains 14 residues. Germline V gene lookup returns CDR1 SQVTM and CDR2 ANQGSEA. In DNA, the CDR3 is TGCAGCGTTGAAGACGGGGGGTTTGGCTATGGCTACACCTTC. It codes for CSVEDGGFGYGYTF.

CDR3 sequence (DNA): TGTGCCAGCAGCTTGGGCCTCACCGGGTCCAGCTCCTACGAGCAGTACTTC. Encoded protein: CASSLGLTGSSSYEQYF. The chain joins TRBV5-6 to TRBJ2-7; D is ambiguous. In germline, CDR1 is SGHDT, CDR2 YYEEEE. The CDR3 runs to 17 residues. V was shortened by 0 bases and J by 0 bases, with 16 bases between the two germline ends. Drawing the rest from reference TRBV5-6 and TRBJ2-7, the complete variable domain is DAGVTQSPTHLIKTRGQQVTLRCSPKSGHDTVSWYQQALGQGPQFIFQYYEEEERQRGNFPDRFSGHQFPNYSSELNVNALLLGDSALYLCASSLGLTGSSSYEQYFGPGTRLTVT.

The V gene is TRBV20-1, the J gene TRBJ2-5; maybe TRBD2 (5 bases). Germline-derived CDR1 and CDR2 are DFQATT and SNEGSKA (reference sequence). The CDR3 has 10 amino acids. Trimming took 6 bases from V and 5 from J, leaving 7 bases between them. Written as DNA, the CDR3 is TGCAGTGCAGGCGGGGAGACCCAGTACTTC. Protein product: CSAGGETQYF.

This chain uses TRBV19 with TRBJ1-5, with a tentative D call TRBD1 (5 bases). Trimming left V 4 bases short and J 4 bases short, with 11 bases between. The CDR3 covers 14 residues. Germline loops: CDR1 LNHDA, CDR2 SQIVND (reference sequence). CDR3 region: CASSTGLWNQPQHF. The CDR3 nucleotides read TGTGCCAGTAGTACGGGACTGTGGAATCAGCCCCAGCATTTT.

The rearrangement uses TRBV18 and TRBJ2-2; 8 bases line up with TRBD2. Trimming removed 3 bases from V and 1 base from J; junction bases left unmatched: 7. In germline, CDR1 is KGHSH, CDR2 LQKENI. The CDR3 runs 17 residues. The CDR3 nucleotides are TGTGCCAGCTCACCTGTCCCCAGCGGGAGGAACACCGGGGAGCTGTTTTTT. Its translation: CASSPVPSGRNTGELFF.

The V and J genes are TRBV6-5 and TRBJ2-3, with TRBD2 matching 10 bases. The V gene's germline CDR1 is MNHEY and CDR2 SVGAGI. The CDR3 is 14 amino acids. With 8 bases clipped from V and 5 bases from J, the junction kept 7 bases outside the gene matches. CDR3 bases: TGTGCCAGCTTAACTAGCGGGGCGATAGATACGCAGTATTTT. This gives the protein CASLTSGAIDTQYF.

This clone occurred once. The chain employs TRBV12-3 or TRBV12-4 and TRBJ2-2, with no clear D. The CDR3 length is 13 residues. V lost 5 bases and J 4 bases, leaving 8 bases between the germline ends. DNA of the CDR3: TGTGCCAGCAGTCTTTATTTCACCGGGGAGCTGTTTTTT. Translating gives CASSLYFTGELFF.

The CDR3 sequence is CASSADRASYGYTF. Written as DNA, the CDR3 is TGTGCCAGCAGCGCGGACAGGGCGAGCTATGGCTACACCTTC. The V and J genes are TRBV5-8 and TRBJ1-2, with 8 nucleotides matching TRBD1. The CDR3 runs to 14 residues. Looked up from germline, CDR1 is SGHTS and CDR2 is YDEGEE. Germline trimming cut 4 bases from V and 4 bases from J; bases unmatched to any gene: 6.

The chain links TRBV28 to TRBJ1-4; no definite D call. V was cut by 10 bases and J by 0 bases, with 9 bases left in between. Per germline, CDR1 MDHEN and CDR2 SYDVKM. The CDR3 contains 13 residues. This CDR3 reads CATRRATNEKLFF. DNA for the CDR3: TGTGCCACCAGACGGGCAACTAATGAAAAACTGTTTTTT. The full variable domain, completed using reference TRBV28 and TRBJ1-4, is DVKVTQSSRYLVKRTGEKVFLECVQDMDHENMFWYRQDPGLGLRLIYFSYDVKMKEKGDIPEGYSVSREKKERFSLILESASTNQTSMYLCATRRATNEKLFFGSGTQLSVL.

V gene TRBV30 combines with J gene TRBJ2-7, with D perhaps matching TRBD1 (6 bases). The V gene's germline CDR1 is GTSNPN and CDR2 SVGIG (reference sequence). Trimming took 2 bases from V and 3 from J, leaving 17 bases between them. The CDR3 runs 15 residues. The CDR3 loop reads CAWSTDTGSRYEQYF. The CDR3 DNA follows: TGTGCCTGGAGTACTGATACAGGGTCCCGCTACGAGCAGTACTTC.

The chain couples TRBV27 to TRBJ2-1; tentative D call: TRBD2 (6 bases). Germline CDR1 MNHEY, CDR2 SMNVEV (reference sequence). V lost 3 bases, J lost 6 bases, and 12 bases lay in between. The CDR3 is 14 residues long. The CDR3 reads CASSFLEGPNEQFF. The CDR3 coding sequence is TGTGCCAGCAGTTTTCTGGAGGGGCCCAATGAGCAGTTCTTC.

In its sample, this clone was seen once. For the CDR3, the DNA is TGTGCCAGCAGCACCCGGACTACAGCTAACTATGGCTACACCTTC. Amino acids: CASSTRTTANYGYTF. The chain joins TRBV5-4 to TRBJ1-2, with D hard to call. Germline CDR1 SGHNT, CDR2 YYREEE (reference sequence). This CDR3 region has 15 residues. V lost 4 bases and J lost 0, with 13 bases in between. Using reference TRBV5-4 and TRBJ1-2 for the parts outside the CDR3, the full variable domain is ETGVTQSPTHLIKTRGQQVTLRCSSQSGHNTVSWYQQALGQGPQFIFQYYREEENGRGNFPPRFSGLQFPNYSSELNVNALELDDSALYLCASSTRTTANYGYTFGSGTRLTVV.